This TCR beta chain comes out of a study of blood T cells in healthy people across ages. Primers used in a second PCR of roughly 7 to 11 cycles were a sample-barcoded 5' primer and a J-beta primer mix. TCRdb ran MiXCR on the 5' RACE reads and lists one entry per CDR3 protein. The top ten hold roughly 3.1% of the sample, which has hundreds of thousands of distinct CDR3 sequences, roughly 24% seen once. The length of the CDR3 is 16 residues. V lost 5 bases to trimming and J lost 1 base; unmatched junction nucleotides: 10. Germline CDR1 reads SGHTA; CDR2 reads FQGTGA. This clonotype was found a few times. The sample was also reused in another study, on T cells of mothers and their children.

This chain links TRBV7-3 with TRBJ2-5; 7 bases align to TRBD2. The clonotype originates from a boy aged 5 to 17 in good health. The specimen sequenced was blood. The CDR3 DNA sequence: TGTGCCAGCAGCCAAGGGAGGGGACTCCCCCAAGAGACCCAGTACTTC. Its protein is CASSQGRGLPQETQYF.